A single TCR beta chain is shown here with its context. The antigen this receptor binds is unknown. There are no base qualities to consult, and no much larger clone falls within one base. The sample is drawn from a study of blood T cells in healthy people across ages (dated by TCRdb to between 2014 and 2016). For the wider study: In model experiments, template switching captured roughly one uniquely barcoded TCR beta cDNA molecule for every two T cells. For two donors (one aged 18 to 30 and one aged 80 or older), the study analyzed two additional independent replicas of 1 million unique cDNA reads from the same blood draw. Using deep sequencing normalized with unique cDNA molecular identifiers, the study measured how TCR beta repertoire diversity changes with age. To avoid experimental bias, donors of different ages were distributed randomly across sequencing lanes. The donors were split into four age groups: young (average approximately 16 years), middle-aged (over 35), aged (62) and long-lived (approximately 80).

The library came from 5' RACE. Sequencing was performed on an Illumina HiSeq 2500. A second PCR of roughly 7 to 12 cycles was performed with a sample-barcoded 5' primer and a J-beta primer mix. Each TCR beta cDNA molecule received a unique molecular identifier from a template-switch 5' adaptor carrying 12 random nucleotides. Each sample yielded at least 2.5 million CDR3-containing paired-end reads. First-strand cDNA was synthesized from all RNA with the Mint cDNA synthesis kit, primed by a TRBC-specific oligonucleotide. Following uracil-DNA glycosylase treatment, all cDNA underwent a first 18-cycle PCR with the universal primers M1SS and BC2_uni_R. Processing in the source paper ran as follows. For normalization, 1 million high-quality reads were randomly selected from each sample, with every read carrying a distinct molecular identifier. Reads sharing molecular identifiers were discarded rather than binned into consensus sequences. CDR3 identification, clonotype clustering and error correction used MiTCR with a Q25 quality threshold and the strictest error-elimination algorithm. Lower-bound total TCR beta diversity was estimated with a nonparametric unseen species model using Euler transformation. TCRdb redid the processing of the public reads, applying fastp at Q25 and MiXCR, and retained in-frame beta chains. Entries are consolidated by CDR3 protein sequence, retaining the most common genes and DNA. For this entry, the V and J calls and clone size follow TCRdb and not the study's own pipeline. In all, the sample holds some 750,000 distinct CDR3 sequences, and around a fifth of those were seen once. Together, the top ten hold roughly a fifth of the sample.

The paper as a whole reports these results and caveats: Observed TCR beta diversity per million T cells fell roughly linearly with age, and a significant reduction was already apparent by age around 36. Compared with the aged group, the long-lived group had more naive CD4+ T cells, fewer expanded clones and increased TCR diversity, a pattern suggesting age selection. Because the CMV infection status of the donors was unknown, age-related changes in expanded clonotypes may potentially have been confounded. Total diversity estimates from one million sequenced T cells were considered lower bounds and underestimates. There was a strong correlation between observed TCR beta diversity and the percentage of naive T cells measured by flow cytometry. Because profiling used bulk unsorted PBMCs, naive and antigen-experienced compartments could not be compared conclusively.

Donors were 39 systemically healthy Caucasian individuals from Russia aged about 6 to 100 years. Each donor gave 9.5 to 10 milliliters of peripheral blood, drawn into EDTA-treated Vacutainer tubes. PBMCs were isolated by Ficoll-Paque density-gradient centrifugation, with at least 7 million obtained per sample. Trizol reagent was used to extract total RNA from PBMCs, with at least 6 micrograms per sample. Naive CD45RAhigh/CD27high T cell percentages were measured by flow cytometry on a PBMC aliquot from every donor. Measured from the cysteine to the phenylalanine, the CDR3 is 16 residues long. CDR3 DNA only is kept here, 48 bases in frame from base 1. Looking up the germline V gene yields CDR1 SGHRS and CDR2 YFSETQ. Germline trimming amounts to 3 bases on V and 5 bases on J, with 8 as the count of junction bases outside the gene matches.

The chain was built from TRBV5-1 and TRBJ2-1; TRBD2 lines up with 10 middle nucleotides. The clonotype was recovered from a man between 65 and 80 years old in good health. Sequenced: blood. CDR3 sequence: CASSSGQRGGDNEQFF. In nucleotide form, the sequence is TGCGCCAGCAGCTCCGGACAGCGGGGGGGCGACAATGAGCAGTTCTTC.